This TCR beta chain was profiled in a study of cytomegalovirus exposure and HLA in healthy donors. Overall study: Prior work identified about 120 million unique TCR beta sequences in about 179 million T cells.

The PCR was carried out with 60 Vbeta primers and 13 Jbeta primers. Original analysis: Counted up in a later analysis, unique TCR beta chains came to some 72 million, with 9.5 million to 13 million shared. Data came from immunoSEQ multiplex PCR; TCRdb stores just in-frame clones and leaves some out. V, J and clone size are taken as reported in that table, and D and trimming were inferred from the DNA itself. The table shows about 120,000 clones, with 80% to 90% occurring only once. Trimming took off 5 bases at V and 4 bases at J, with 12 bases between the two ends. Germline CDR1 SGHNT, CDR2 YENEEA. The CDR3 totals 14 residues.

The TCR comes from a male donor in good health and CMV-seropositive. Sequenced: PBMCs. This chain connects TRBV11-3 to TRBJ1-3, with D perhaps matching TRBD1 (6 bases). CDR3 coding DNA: TGTGCCAGCAGCCTCGCAGGGGAAGGAAACACCATATATTTT. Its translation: CASSLAGEGNTIYF.